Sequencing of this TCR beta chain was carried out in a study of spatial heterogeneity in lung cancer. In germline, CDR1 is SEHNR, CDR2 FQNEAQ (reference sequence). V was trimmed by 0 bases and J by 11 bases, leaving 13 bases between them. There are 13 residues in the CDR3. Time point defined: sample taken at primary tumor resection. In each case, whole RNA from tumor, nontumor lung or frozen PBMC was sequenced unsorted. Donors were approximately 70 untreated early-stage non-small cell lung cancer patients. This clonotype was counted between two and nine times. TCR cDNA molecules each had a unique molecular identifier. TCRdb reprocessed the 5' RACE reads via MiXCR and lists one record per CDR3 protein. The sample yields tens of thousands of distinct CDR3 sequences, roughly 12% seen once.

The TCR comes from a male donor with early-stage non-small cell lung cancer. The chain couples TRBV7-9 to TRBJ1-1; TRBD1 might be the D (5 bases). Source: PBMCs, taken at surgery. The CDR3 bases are TGTGCCAGCAGCTTAGCGGATCTCCCAGGGGCTTTCTTT. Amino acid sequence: CASSLADLPGAFF.